This entry concerns a single TCR beta chain. Its matching antigen is unknown. The record originates from a study of shared clonotypes between healthy human individuals. Germline values: CDR1 MNHEY, CDR2 SVGAGI. The CDR3 has 14 amino acids. V was pared by 5 bases and J by 7 bases, with 15 bases between. Libraries were prepared by immunoSEQ multiplex PCR; TCRdb keeps only in-frame clonotypes and omits some of them. The data show a few million clones, around 93% seen once. Positively selected for CCR7, the CD45RO-negative cells used as naive CD8 cells excluded terminally differentiated effector memory CD45RA+ cells. Study-level results: Shared clonotypes across all four donors exceeded non-shared ones in generation probability.

Sequencing was done on a sample of naive CD8+ T cells from PBMCs. This receptor was obtained from a man between 18 and 29 years old in good health. Some clones in this sample may be carry-over from other donors' samples. The chain links TRBV6-5 to TRBJ1-5, with a weak D call TRBD1 (5 bases). This CDR3 is CASSAGRGGQPQHF. CDR3 in DNA: TGTGCCAGCAGTGCGGGGAGGGGCGGCCAGCCCCAGCATTTT.